The clone carrying this TCR beta chain was recorded many times. At one end the junction does not follow the germline gene, possibly because of a read error. This CDR3 is built from 13 residues. Isolation of naive CD8 T cells was achieved by sorting on a CD8+CD4-CCR7+CD45RA+ phenotype. This specimen comes from a study of molecular identifiers for immune sequencing clone quantification. For bulk TCR libraries, previously described methods and listed TCR primers were used. One entry per CDR3 protein results from TCRdb running MiXCR on the PCR reads. This table holds under 65,000 distinct CDR3 sequences, almost 25% found once.

The chain combines TRBV12-3 or TRBV12-4 with TRBJ2-7; 11 bases align to TRBD1. This TCR derives from a human donor in good health. Some libraries in this study had Jurkat cell RNA spiked in. Sequencing was performed on naive CD8+ T cells from blood, with Jurkat cell RNA spiked in. Subset noted: FACS-sorted CD8+CD4-CCR7+CD45RA+ naive T cells. CDR3 in amino acids: CASSLPGTGGLEF. The DNA for the CDR3 is TGTGCCAGCAGTTTGCCAGGGACAGGGGGATTGGAGTTC.